This record concerns one T cell receptor (beta chain) sequence. This entry is derived from a study of blood T cell repertoires in COVID-19. The CDR3 is made up of 17 amino acids. The V gene's germline CDR1 is MNHEY and CDR2 SVGEGT. V was pared by 1 base and J by 0 bases, with 4 bases of the junction left unmatched. In the original processing: Nucleated cell number was recorded as an estimate derived from reference gene primer amplification. TCRdb's copy holds only in-frame clones and misses some; the assay was immunoSEQ multiplex PCR. The DNA was the basis for D and trimming; V, J and clone size are from that table. The sample gives roughly 78,000 clones, approximately 90% of which show up once; less than 0.65% is in the top ten.

The chain carries TRBV6-2 or TRBV6-3 and TRBJ2-2; 8 positions match TRBD1. The sequenced material came from peripheral blood. This clonotype originated in a man between 60 and 70 years old with acute or convalescent COVID-19. This CDR3 reads CASSYWDRPANTGELFF. CDR3 coding DNA: TGTGCCAGCAGTTACTGGGACAGGCCCGCGAACACCGGGGAGCTGTTTTTT.